The rows below give T cell receptor beta chains drawn from one sample of a study of cytomegalovirus exposure and HLA in healthy donors. Some clones are missing from TCRdb's copy, which holds only in-frame ones; the method was immunoSEQ multiplex PCR. The table shows fewer than 200,000 clones, with 82% occurring only once. Sequencing was performed on PBMCs. The receptors come from a male donor in good health and CMV-seronegative. Each CDR3 is given without its conserved first and last residue. D genes are given only for firm matches.

>TRBV28|TRBJ1-2|.
ASSLWEAGYGYT
>TRBV10-3|TRBJ1-5|.
AISPGVGPLQSNQPQH
>TRBV30|TRBJ2-1|.
VHRVSNEQF
>TRBV10-3|TRBJ2-1|.
AISLGVNEQF
>TRBV19|TRBJ1-5|TRBD1
ASSIGQGIGQPQH
>TRBV11-2|TRBJ2-1|.
ASSLVGNLGGNEQF
>TRBV6-5|TRBJ2-3|TRBD1
ASTSGGTVDTQY
>TRBV15|TRBJ2-7|.
ATSRGVGGGNNEQY
>TRBV18|TRBJ2-7|TRBD1
ASSRLFRDRVRDEQY
>TRBV9|TRBJ2-3|.
ASSSGPTGSTDTQY
>TRBV7-6|TRBJ1-2|TRBD1
ASSPRRDRMST
>TRBV7-3|TRBJ2-1|TRBD2
ASSLAGGRRNEQF
>TRBV5-1|TRBJ2-2|TRBD1
ASRSGQGDTGELF
>TRBV19|TRBJ2-5|TRBD2
ASKTTSGRRQETQY
>TRBV27|TRBJ1-1|TRBD1
ASSLSTGGTEAF
>TRBV5-1|TRBJ1-1|.
ASSVGQLRGTEAF
>TRBV9|.|.
ASSVAGFSYEQY
>TRBV6-5|TRBJ1-3|.
ASSPSRGSGNTIY
>TRBV7-8|TRBJ2-3|.
ASTLRVGNTDTQY
>TRBV7-3|TRBJ2-1|.
ASSPLAGPYNEQF
>TRBV5-6|TRBJ1-6|TRBD1
ASSTPGQRNSPLH
>TRBV5-1|TRBJ2-1|.
ASSFSGSDYNEQF
>TRBV28|TRBJ1-1|TRBD1
ASSDRGRPEAF
>TRBV7-7|TRBJ2-1|.
ASSPTTSRGEQF
>TRBV6-5|TRBJ1-3|TRBD1
ASSSQGASGNTIY
>TRBV11-1|TRBJ2-7|TRBD2
ASSFGGGAPHEQY
>TRBV7-9|TRBJ2-7|TRBD2
ASTSASGGCEQY
>TRBV7-6|TRBJ1-1|.
ASTPEGLSNTEAF
>TRBV18|TRBJ1-1|TRBD1
ASSQSGGHTEAF
>TRBV10-3|TRBJ1-2|TRBD1
AISLHGTGGHGSLGYT
>TRBV28|TRBJ2-7|.
ASSGVRGVYEQY
>TRBV27|TRBJ1-5|.
ASMGFAGVSNQPQH
>TRBV6-5|TRBJ2-5|.
ATKGDLKETQY
>TRBV2|TRBJ2-7|TRBD1
ASSDRQGDGSYEQY
>TRBV6-4|TRBJ2-3|TRBD2
ASSDSPGLAGGGRAQY
>TRBV7-9|TRBJ2-2|TRBD2
ASSSVPLAGGPSGKLF
>TRBV7-2|TRBJ2-2|TRBD1
ASSTGQGKGGELF
>TRBV5-4|TRBJ2-5|TRBD1
ASRTGQETQY
>TRBV5-4|TRBJ2-3|.
ASSLEGGRADTQY
>TRBV28|TRBJ1-2|TRBD1
ASSKQGFGYT
>TRBV7-9|TRBJ1-6|TRBD1
SSSSTGTGVSPLH
>TRBV6-4|TRBJ2-1|.
ASSDSDYPNEQF
>TRBV7-3|TRBJ2-7|.
ASSLNAARAHPGLPTYEQY
>TRBV7-8|TRBJ2-1|TRBD1
ASSSGQAGGEQF
>TRBV9|TRBJ2-1|TRBD2
ASSVSWAGGAREQF
>TRBV28|TRBJ2-3|TRBD2
ASSTPGGSGTDTQY
>TRBV30|TRBJ1-4|TRBD1
AWEQGAREKLF
>TRBV18|TRBJ1-1|.
ASSPRTLTEGTEAF
>TRBV9|TRBJ2-2|TRBD1
ASSVNSGTGFTGELF
>TRBV6-1|TRBJ2-7|TRBD1
ASRGTGSYEQY
>TRBV10-3|TRBJ2-6|.
AIRRSEGSSPANVLT
>TRBV5-4|TRBJ2-5|.
ASRLGDRETQY
>TRBV14|TRBJ2-1|TRBD2
ASSQEIRAGGPAYNEQF
>TRBV7-3|TRBJ2-5|TRBD1
ASSRTGFKGETQY
>TRBV6-4|TRBJ1-5|.
ASSDIGGNQPQH